A selection of T cell receptor beta chains follows, all from one sample in a study of control samples from healthy donors and cancer patients. This table comes from immunoSEQ multiplex PCR, and its TCRdb copy is limited to in-frame clones, with some not included. The table records about 180,000 clones, more than 80% of them present only once. Sequencing was performed on blood. The receptors shown here come from a man younger than 40 in good health. Each CDR3 is given with its conserved first and last residue. Fields, in order: V gene, J gene, clone size, D gene, CDR3 protein, CDR3 DNA. D genes are given only for firm matches. Clone size appears in some rows only: once, few, many, or a class for an expanded clone.

v_call: TRBV27; j_call: TRBJ1-1; clone_size: .; d_call: TRBD1; cdr3_aa: CASSPGQGLFAFF; cdr3_nt: TGTGCCAGCAGTCCGGGACAGGGATTGTTCGCTTTCTTT
v_call: TRBV20-1; j_call: TRBJ1-5; clone_size: .; d_call: .; cdr3_aa: CSASRVNQPQHF; cdr3_nt: TGCAGTGCTAGTCGCGTCAATCAGCCCCAGCATTTT
v_call: TRBV6-5; j_call: TRBJ2-2; clone_size: .; d_call: .; cdr3_aa: CASRWTTNTGELFF; cdr3_nt: TGTGCCAGTAGATGGACAACGAACACCGGGGAGCTGTTTTTT
v_call: TRBV13; j_call: TRBJ1-1; clone_size: .; d_call: TRBD1; cdr3_aa: CASSPGQASNTEAFF; cdr3_nt: TGTGCCAGCAGCCCAGGACAGGCGTCGAACACTGAAGCTTTCTTT
v_call: TRBV11-2; j_call: TRBJ1-1; clone_size: .; d_call: .; cdr3_aa: CASSLAEGKGEAFF; cdr3_nt: TGTGCCAGCAGCTTAGCCGAGGGCAAGGGTGAAGCTTTCTTT
v_call: TRBV2; j_call: TRBJ2-5; clone_size: .; d_call: .; cdr3_aa: CASSGETAETQYF; cdr3_nt: TGTGCCAGCAGTGGAGAGACTGCGGAGACCCAGTACTTC
v_call: TRBV2; j_call: TRBJ1-2; clone_size: .; d_call: TRBD1; cdr3_aa: CASRSGTGILGTF; cdr3_nt: TGTGCCAGCAGATCCGGGACAGGGATTTTGGGCACCTTC
v_call: TRBV19; j_call: TRBJ1-1; clone_size: .; d_call: TRBD1; cdr3_aa: CASKAPDRGTEAFF; cdr3_nt: TGTGCCAGTAAAGCTCCCGACAGGGGGACTGAAGCTTTCTTT
v_call: TRBV9; j_call: TRBJ1-5; clone_size: .; d_call: .; cdr3_aa: CASSVDPTIYSNQPQHF; cdr3_nt: TGTGCCAGCAGCGTAGACCCGACGATATATAGCAATCAGCCCCAGCATTTT
v_call: TRBV2; j_call: TRBJ2-7; clone_size: .; d_call: .; cdr3_aa: CASSSTRHFYEQYF; cdr3_nt: TGTGCCAGCAGTTCGACACGACATTTCTACGAGCAGTACTTC
v_call: TRBV10-1; j_call: TRBJ2-2; clone_size: .; d_call: .; cdr3_aa: CASSLGSGTGELFF; cdr3_nt: TGCGCCAGCAGTTTAGGGTCGGGCACCGGGGAGCTGTTTTTT
v_call: TRBV30; j_call: TRBJ2-1; clone_size: .; d_call: TRBD2; cdr3_aa: CAWSGTSGGAYGEQFF; cdr3_nt: TGTGCCTGGAGTGGGACTAGCGGGGGGGCATACGGTGAGCAGTTCTTC
v_call: TRBV27; j_call: TRBJ1-1; clone_size: .; d_call: TRBD1; cdr3_aa: CASSWTGLNTEAFF; cdr3_nt: TGTGCCAGCAGTTGGACAGGTTTGAACACTGAAGCTTTCTTT
v_call: TRBV6-1; j_call: TRBJ2-4; clone_size: .; d_call: .; cdr3_aa: CASSEVEWRKNIQYF; cdr3_nt: TGTGCCAGCAGTGAAGTAGAGTGGAGGAAAAACATTCAGTACTTC
v_call: TRBV25-1; j_call: TRBJ1-2; clone_size: .; d_call: TRBD1; cdr3_aa: CASLDRAHGYTF; cdr3_nt: TGTGCCTCATTAGACAGGGCCCATGGCTACACCTTC
v_call: TRBV24-1; j_call: TRBJ2-1; clone_size: .; d_call: .; cdr3_aa: CATSDLQMGGNEQFF; cdr3_nt: TGTGCCACCAGTGATTTGCAAATGGGCGGCAATGAGCAGTTCTTC
v_call: TRBV2; j_call: TRBJ1-5; clone_size: .; d_call: .; cdr3_aa: CASSRGRSSEGPQHF; cdr3_nt: TGTGCCAGCAGCCGGGGTAGGTCTTCAGAGGGGCCCCAGCATTTT
v_call: TRBV28; j_call: TRBJ1-5; clone_size: few; d_call: TRBD1; cdr3_aa: CASSSLPTGGQPQHF; cdr3_nt: TGTGCCAGCAGTTCACTGCCGACAGGGGGCCAGCCCCAGCATTTT
v_call: TRBV28; j_call: TRBJ1-2; clone_size: .; d_call: .; cdr3_aa: CASTGRVIIYGYTF; cdr3_nt: TGTGCCAGCACAGGACGGGTCATAATCTATGGCTACACCTTC
v_call: TRBV13; j_call: TRBJ1-2; clone_size: .; d_call: .; cdr3_aa: CASSFRAQGDYGYTF; cdr3_nt: TGTGCCAGCAGCTTCCGTGCCCAAGGGGACTATGGCTACACCTTC
v_call: TRBV7-2; j_call: TRBJ1-3; clone_size: .; d_call: .; cdr3_aa: CASSSNRRNTIYF; cdr3_nt: TGTGCCAGCAGCTCGAACAGGAGAAACACCATATATTTT
v_call: TRBV27; j_call: TRBJ2-1; clone_size: .; d_call: .; cdr3_aa: CASSSPRSYNEQFF; cdr3_nt: TGTGCCAGCAGTTCGCCGAGAAGTTACAATGAGCAGTTCTTC
v_call: TRBV18; j_call: TRBJ1-2; clone_size: .; d_call: .; cdr3_aa: CASSTDSFYGYTF; cdr3_nt: TGTGCCAGCTCTACGGACAGTTTCTATGGCTACACCTTC
v_call: TRBV19; j_call: TRBJ2-7; clone_size: .; d_call: .; cdr3_aa: CASSIRLAGAYEQYF; cdr3_nt: TGTGCCAGTAGTATAAGGCTAGCAGGGGCCTACGAGCAGTACTTC
v_call: TRBV3-1/TRBV3-2; j_call: TRBJ2-1; clone_size: .; d_call: TRBD1; cdr3_aa: CASSQSDRGRRVQFF; cdr3_nt: TGTGCCAGCAGCCAAAGCGACAGGGGCCGGAGAGTGCAGTTCTTC
v_call: TRBV4-1; j_call: TRBJ1-3; clone_size: .; d_call: .; cdr3_aa: CASSQNRPYSGNTIYF; cdr3_nt: TGCGCCAGCAGCCAAAACAGGCCCTACTCTGGAAACACCATATATTTT
v_call: TRBV5-1; j_call: TRBJ1-1; clone_size: .; d_call: .; cdr3_aa: CASSWGKVGNTEAFF; cdr3_nt: TGCGCCAGCAGCTGGGGCAAGGTTGGAAACACTGAAGCTTTCTTT
v_call: TRBV6-5; j_call: TRBJ1-1; clone_size: .; d_call: TRBD1; cdr3_aa: CASRDRAHEAFF; cdr3_nt: TGTGCCAGCAGGGACAGGGCTCATGAAGCTTTCTTT
v_call: TRBV30; j_call: TRBJ1-3; clone_size: .; d_call: .; cdr3_aa: CAWSPQGALSGNTIYF; cdr3_nt: TGTGCCTGGAGTCCTCAAGGGGCCCTTTCTGGAAACACCATATATTTT
v_call: TRBV6-6; j_call: TRBJ2-3; clone_size: .; d_call: TRBD1; cdr3_aa: CASSSLGQGTDTQYF; cdr3_nt: TGTGCCAGCAGTTCACTGGGACAGGGAACAGATACGCAGTATTTT
v_call: TRBV24-1; j_call: TRBJ2-6; clone_size: .; d_call: TRBD1; cdr3_aa: CATSDLEGQVYPSGANVLTF; cdr3_nt: TGTGCCACCAGTGATTTGGAGGGACAGGTCTACCCCTCTGGGGCCAACGTCCTGACTTTC
v_call: TRBV7-9; j_call: TRBJ1-6; clone_size: .; d_call: .; cdr3_aa: CASTPMRGGGSPLHF; cdr3_nt: TGTGCCAGCACCCCGATGAGGGGCGGGGGTTCACCCCTCCACTTT
v_call: TRBV11-2; j_call: TRBJ1-6; clone_size: .; d_call: .; cdr3_aa: CASSLQGLMNSPLHF; cdr3_nt: TGTGCCAGCAGCTTACAGGGACTGATGAATTCACCCCTCCACTTT
v_call: TRBV27; j_call: TRBJ1-1; clone_size: .; d_call: .; cdr3_aa: CASRIPGAGGTEAFF; cdr3_nt: TGTGCCAGCAGGATACCCGGGGCCGGGGGCACTGAAGCTTTCTTT
v_call: TRBV7-9; j_call: TRBJ2-2; clone_size: .; d_call: TRBD2; cdr3_aa: CASSLTRGRNGELFF; cdr3_nt: TGTGCCAGCAGCCTGACGCGCGGGAGAAACGGGGAGCTGTTTTTT
v_call: TRBV10-3; j_call: TRBJ2-7; clone_size: .; d_call: TRBD1; cdr3_aa: CAISEPPVTGAYEQYF; cdr3_nt: TGTGCCATCAGTGAGCCACCGGTGACAGGGGCTTACGAGCAGTACTTC